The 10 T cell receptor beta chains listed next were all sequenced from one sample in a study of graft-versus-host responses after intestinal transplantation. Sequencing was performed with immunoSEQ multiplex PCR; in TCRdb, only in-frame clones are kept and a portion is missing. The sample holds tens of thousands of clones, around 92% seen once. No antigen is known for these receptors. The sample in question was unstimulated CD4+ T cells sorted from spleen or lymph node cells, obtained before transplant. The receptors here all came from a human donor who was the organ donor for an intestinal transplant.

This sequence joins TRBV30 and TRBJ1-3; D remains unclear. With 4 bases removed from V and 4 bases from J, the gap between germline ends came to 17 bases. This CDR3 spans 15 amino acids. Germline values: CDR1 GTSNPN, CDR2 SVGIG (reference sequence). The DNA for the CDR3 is TGTGCCTGGAAGGTTGCGGGGAGACGCGGAAACACCATATATTTT. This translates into CAWKVAGRRGNTIYF.

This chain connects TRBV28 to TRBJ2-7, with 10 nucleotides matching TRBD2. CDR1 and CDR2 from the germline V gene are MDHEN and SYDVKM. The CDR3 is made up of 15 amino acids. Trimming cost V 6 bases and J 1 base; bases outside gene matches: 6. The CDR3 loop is CASSLRLAGSYEQYF. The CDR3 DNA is TGTGCCAGCAGCCTTAGACTAGCGGGTTCCTACGAGCAGTACTTC.

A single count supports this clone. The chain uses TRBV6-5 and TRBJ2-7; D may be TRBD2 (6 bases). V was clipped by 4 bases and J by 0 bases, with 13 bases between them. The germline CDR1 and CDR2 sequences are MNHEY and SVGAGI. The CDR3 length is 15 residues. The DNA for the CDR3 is TGTGCCAGCAGTTCGTCAGGGACTGTCTCCTACGAGCAGTACTTC. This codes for CASSSSGTVSYEQYF.

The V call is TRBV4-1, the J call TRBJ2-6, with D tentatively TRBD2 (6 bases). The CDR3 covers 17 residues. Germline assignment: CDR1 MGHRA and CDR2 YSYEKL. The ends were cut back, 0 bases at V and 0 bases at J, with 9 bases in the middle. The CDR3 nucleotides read TGCGCCAGCAGCCAAGAGGCGGGGAGCTCTGGGGCCAACGTCCTGACTTTC. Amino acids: CASSQEAGSSGANVLTF.

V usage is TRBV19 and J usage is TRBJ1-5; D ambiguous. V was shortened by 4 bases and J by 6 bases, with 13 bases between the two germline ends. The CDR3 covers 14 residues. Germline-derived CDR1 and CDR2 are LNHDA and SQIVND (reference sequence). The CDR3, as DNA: TGTGCCAGTAGTAGACCGGGAGACGGTCAGCCCCAGCATTTT. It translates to CASSRPGDGQPQHF.

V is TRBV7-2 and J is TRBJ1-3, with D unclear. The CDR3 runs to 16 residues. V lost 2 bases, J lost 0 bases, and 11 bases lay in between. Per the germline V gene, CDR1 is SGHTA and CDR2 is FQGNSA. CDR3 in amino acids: CASSLSTASSGNTIYF. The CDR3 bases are TGTGCCAGCAGCTTAAGTACAGCCTCCTCTGGAAACACCATATATTTT.

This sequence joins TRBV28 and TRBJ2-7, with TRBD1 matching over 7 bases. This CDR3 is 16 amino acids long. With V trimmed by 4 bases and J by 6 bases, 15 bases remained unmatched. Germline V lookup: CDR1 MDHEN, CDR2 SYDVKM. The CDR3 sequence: CASSSLTGNKPVEQYF. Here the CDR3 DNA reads TGTGCCAGCAGTTCGCTGACAGGGAATAAGCCGGTCGAGCAGTACTTC.

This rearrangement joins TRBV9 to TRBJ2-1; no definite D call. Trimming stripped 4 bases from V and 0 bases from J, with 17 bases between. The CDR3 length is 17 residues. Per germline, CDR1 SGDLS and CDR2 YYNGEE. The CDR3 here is CASSPRFSQSSYNEQFF. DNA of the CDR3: TGTGCCAGCAGCCCCCGATTCAGTCAAAGCTCCTACAATGAGCAGTTCTTC.

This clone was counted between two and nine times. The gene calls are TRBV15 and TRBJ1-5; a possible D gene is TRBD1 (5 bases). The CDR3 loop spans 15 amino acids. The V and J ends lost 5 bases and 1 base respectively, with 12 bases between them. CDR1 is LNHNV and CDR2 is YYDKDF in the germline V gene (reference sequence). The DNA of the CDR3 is TGTGCCACCAGCGTGGGGGGATCCAGCAATCAGCCCCAGCATTTT. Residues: CATSVGGSSNQPQHF.

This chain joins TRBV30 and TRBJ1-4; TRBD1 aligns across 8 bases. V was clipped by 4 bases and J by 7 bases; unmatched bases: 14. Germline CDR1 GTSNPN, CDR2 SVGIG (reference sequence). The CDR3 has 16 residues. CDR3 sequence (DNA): TGTGCCTGGATGAGGACAGGGCGCGCACAAGGTGAAAAACTGTTTTTT. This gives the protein CAWMRTGRAQGEKLFF.